The 29 T cell receptor beta chains below all came from one sample that was sequenced in a study of CD8 T cells in Susac syndrome. RNA in amounts of about 0.5 to 1 ug was reverse transcribed with random hexamers. Using its own MiXCR run on the immunoSEQ multiplex PCR reads, TCRdb lists one record per CDR3 protein. The table lists about 83,000 distinct CDR3 sequences, around 96% of them singletons. Specimen: CD8+ T cells from PBMCs. These receptors originate from a human donor with Susac syndrome.

V and J are TRBV28 and TRBJ2-7, with 7 nucleotides matching TRBD1. This CDR3 is built from 15 residues. From germline, CDR1 is MDHEN and CDR2 SYDVKM. J was trimmed by 6 bases and V by 0 bases; bases with no gene match: 8. The CDR3 loop is CASSLCARGFCEQYV. Written as DNA, the CDR3 is TGTGCCAGCAGTTTATGCGCCAGGGGGTTTTGCGAGCAGTACGTC.

This clonotype was seen a single time. V and J are TRBV9 and TRBJ2-5, with 15 bases identical to TRBD2. Per the germline V gene, CDR1 is SGDLS and CDR2 is YYNGEE. The J segment lost 1 base and the V segment lost 3 bases, leaving 4 bases of the junction unmatched. The CDR3 has 17 residues. CDR3: CASSDQGLAGGQETQYF. The DNA of the CDR3 is TGTGCCAGCAGCGATCAGGGACTAGCGGGGGGCCAAGAGACCCAGTACTTC.

The chain recombines TRBV28 with TRBJ2-7; D is uncertain. V was pared by 3 bases and J by 0 bases, with 12 bases between. Germline-derived CDR1 and CDR2 are MDHEN and SYDVKM. This CDR3 contains 15 residues. The chain's CDR3 is CASSFGSASSYEQYF. Here the CDR3 DNA reads TGTGCCAGCAGTTTCGGCAGCGCAAGCTCCTACGAGCAGTACTTC.

The chain combines TRBV9 with TRBJ1-1, with no clear D. Trimming stripped 0 bases from V and 0 bases from J, with 3 bases between. The V gene's germline CDR1 is SGDLS and CDR2 YYNGEE. CDR3 size: 13 residues. The CDR3 DNA reads TGTGCCAGCAGCGTAGACGTGAACACTGAAGCTTTCTTT. Translation: CASSVDVNTEAFF.

V is TRBV5-6 and J is TRBJ2-3, with 9 nucleotides matching TRBD2. V shed 2 bases and J 4 bases; nucleotides not matched to a gene: 11. Looked up from germline, CDR1 is SGHDT and CDR2 is YYEEEE. This CDR3 spans 17 amino acids. The CDR3 loop is CASSFGVRRGGPDTQYF. As DNA, the CDR3 is TGTGCCAGCAGCTTTGGGGTTAGGCGGGGGGGCCCAGATACGCAGTATTTT.

This rearrangement joins TRBV19 to TRBJ2-2; no reliable D call. Deletions cut 9 bases from V and 4 bases from J, with 9 bases between. The CDR3 is 12 amino acids. Germline assignment: CDR1 LNHDA and CDR2 SQIVND (reference sequence). The chain's CDR3 is CASRKGTGELFF. CDR3 bases: TGTGCCAGCAGAAAGGGCACCGGGGAGCTGTTTTTT.

The chain couples TRBV15 to TRBJ1-1, with TRBD1 as a possible D gene (5 bases). Germline V CDR1 and CDR2: LNHNV, YYDKDF (reference sequence). Trimming left V 3 bases short and J 0 bases short, with 8 bases between. CDR3 length: 14 residues. CDR3 sequence: CATSRDILNTEAFF. The CDR3 bases are TGTGCCACCAGCAGGGACATACTGAACACTGAAGCTTTCTTT.

This clonotype was seen once. The gene calls are TRBV9 and TRBJ2-3; TRBD2 matches 8 bases. This CDR3 is built from 17 residues. V dropped 5 bases and J dropped 0; count of bases not matched to a gene: 11. Per the germline V gene, CDR1 is SGDLS and CDR2 is YYNGEE. The CDR3 DNA sequence: TGTGCCAGCAGTCTACAGCGGGAGAGGGCTAGCACAGATACGCAGTATTTT. It specifies CASSLQRERASTDTQYF.

The rearrangement links TRBV6-2 or TRBV6-3 to TRBJ2-1, with D unclear. With 0 bases removed from V and 3 bases from J, the gap between germline ends came to 9 bases. CDR3 length: 15 amino acids. The germline V gene encodes CDR1 MNHEY and CDR2 SVGEGT. The CDR3 loop reads CASSYSTAIYNEQFF. CDR3 coding DNA: TGTGCCAGCAGTTACTCGACGGCTATCTACAATGAGCAGTTCTTC.

This chain links TRBV4-1 with TRBJ2-3; D may be TRBD1 (6 bases). CDR3 length: 14 residues. Germline V gene sequence: CDR1 MGHRA, CDR2 YSYEKL. The ends were cut back, 1 base at V and 6 bases at J, with 11 bases in the middle. The CDR3 coding sequence is TGCGCCAGCAGCCAAGGACAGGCCGCGGATACGCAGTATTTT. Translation: CASSQGQAADTQYF.

CDR3 in DNA: TGTGCCAGCAGCCTGACTACACCCACAGATACGCAGTATTTT. Encoded protein: CASSLTTPTDTQYF. The rearrangement uses TRBV12-3 or TRBV12-4 and TRBJ2-3; a weak D match, TRBD2 (5 bases). Trimming left V 6 bases short and J 2 bases short, with 12 bases between. The CDR3 spans 14 residues.

The V and J genes are TRBV6-2 or TRBV6-3 and TRBJ1-1; no clear D. V was pared by 6 bases and J by 1 base, with 6 bases between. The CDR3 is 12 amino acids. Germline V gives CDR1 MNHEY, CDR2 SVGEGT. CDR3 nucleotide sequence: TGTGCCAGCAGCCGACCGAACACTGAAGCTTTCTTT. This sequence encodes CASSRPNTEAFF.

The rearrangement uses TRBV2 and TRBJ1-2, with D possibly being TRBD1 (6 bases). V was trimmed by 10 bases and J by 3 bases, leaving 18 bases between them. The CDR3 length is 14 residues. Germline CDR1 SNHLY, CDR2 FYNNEI. The CDR3 DNA sequence: TGTGCCACCCCTCGAAGACAGGAGGACTATGGCTACACCTTC. It translates to CATPRRQEDYGYTF. Full variable domain (missing parts from reference TRBV2 and TRBJ1-2): EPEVTQTPSHQVTQMGQEVILRCVPISNHLYFYWYRQILGQKVEFLVSFYNNEISEKSEIFDDQFSVERPDGSNFTLKIRSTKLEDSAMYFCATPRRQEDYGYTFGSGTRLTVV.

This rearrangement joins TRBV7-9 to TRBJ2-5; D ambiguous. Trimming left V 2 bases short and J 1 base short, with 2 bases between. The CDR3 extends over 12 amino acids. The germline V gene encodes CDR1 SEHNR and CDR2 FQNEAQ (reference sequence). The CDR3, as DNA: TGTGCCAGCAGCTTAACCCAAGAGACCCAGTACTTC. This sequence encodes CASSLTQETQYF.

This chain connects TRBV13 to TRBJ2-3; the match to TRBD2 covers 10 bases. This CDR3 comprises 18 residues. Per germline, CDR1 PRHDT and CDR2 FYEKMQ (reference sequence). V was pared by 4 bases and J by 0 bases, with 10 bases of the junction left unmatched. The CDR3 region has the DNA TGTGCCAGCAGCTCGCTAGCGGGGGAAACCCCTAGCACAGATACGCAGTATTTT. As protein: CASSSLAGETPSTDTQYF.

The chain links TRBV7-9 to TRBJ2-3; D remains unclear. V lost 7 bases, J lost 4 bases, and 6 bases lay in between. The CDR3 is 11 amino acids. Per germline, CDR1 SEHNR and CDR2 FQNEAQ (reference sequence). CDR3 sequence reads: CASIRADTQYF. The CDR3 nucleotides are TGTGCCAGCATTAGGGCAGATACGCAGTATTTT.

V is TRBV12-3 or TRBV12-4 and J is TRBJ2-3, with 7 bases lining up with TRBD1. V trimming: 1 base; J trimming: 2 bases; junction bases outside the gene matches: 18. This CDR3 has 20 amino acids. The CDR3 is CASSLVDGTDIPYPTDTQYF. CDR3 DNA: TGTGCCAGCAGTTTAGTAGATGGGACAGACATACCCTACCCCACAGATACGCAGTATTTT.

This clonotype was seen once. The V call is TRBV28, the J call TRBJ2-3; 9 bases agree with TRBD1. CDR3 size: 15 residues. Germline CDR1 and CDR2: MDHEN and SYDVKM. The J segment lost 4 bases and the V segment lost 5 bases, leaving 7 bases of the junction unmatched. The CDR3 nucleotides read TGTGCCAGCAGTGGACAGGGGTTTCTTTCAGATACGCAGTATTTT. Protein product: CASSGQGFLSDTQYF.

This chain joins TRBV19 and TRBJ1-2, with D possibly matching TRBD1 (5 bases). With 2 bases removed from V and 4 bases from J, the gap between germline ends came to 17 bases. CDR1 and CDR2 from the germline V gene are LNHDA and SQIVND (reference sequence). The CDR3 length is 16 residues. The DNA for the CDR3 is TGTGCCAGTAGTATAATGGTCGACAGACCACTCTATGGCTACACCTTC. Amino acids: CASSIMVDRPLYGYTF.

The chain carries TRBV20-1 and TRBJ2-7; possible D gene TRBD1, 6 bases. The CDR3 is 13 residues long. V gave up 5 bases and J gave up 5 bases, with 16 bases separating them. CDR1 and CDR2 (germline): DFQATT, SNEGSKA (reference sequence). CDR3 nucleotide sequence: TGCAGTGCTCGACGCCTGGGGGCTCACGAGCAGTACGTC. It yields the protein CSARRLGAHEQYV.

The chain combines TRBV5-1 with TRBJ2-2; the match to TRBD2 covers 8 bases. This CDR3 has 12 amino acids. Germline V gives CDR1 SGHRS, CDR2 YFSETQ. Trimming took 7 bases from V and 6 from J; bases not matched to a gene: 2. As DNA, the CDR3 is TGCGCCAGCGGAGCGGGGGCCGGGGAGCTGTTTTTT. Translation: CASGAGAGELFF.

This clonotype has only one observation. The chain couples TRBV4-3 to TRBJ1-2; no clear D. CDR1 and CDR2 (germline): LGHNA, YSLEER. The CDR3 sequence is 17 residues long. V lost 0 bases and J 2 bases, leaving 16 bases between the germline ends. The CDR3 spells CASSQDPSGGGNYGYTF. The CDR3 coding sequence is TGCGCCAGCAGCCAAGATCCAAGCGGTGGAGGCAACTATGGCTACACCTTC.

The chain combines TRBV7-9 with TRBJ1-1; weak D call: TRBD1 (6 bases). The V gene's germline CDR1 is SEHNR and CDR2 FQNEAQ (reference sequence). V was pared by 7 bases and J by 5 bases, with 14 bases between. CDR3 length: 13 residues. CDR3 sequence reads: CASTGRGGTEAFF. CDR3 bases: TGTGCCAGCACCGGGAGGGGGGGTACTGAAGCTTTCTTT.

The rearrangement links TRBV13 to TRBJ2-1, with 9 bases identical to TRBD2. Germline CDR1 PRHDT, CDR2 FYEKMQ (reference sequence). The CDR3 sequence is 17 residues long. V was clipped by 2 bases and J by 12 bases; unmatched bases: 17. The CDR3 nucleotides read TGTGCCAGCAGCTTAACGTTGGGGCTAGCGGGACGGGGGGGGCAGTTCTTC. Translated, it gives CASSLTLGLAGRGGQFF.

The chain combines TRBV2 with TRBJ2-1; TRBD2 matches at 8 bases. Germline CDR1 is SNHLY and CDR2 is FYNNEI. The J segment lost 1 base and the V segment lost 6 bases, leaving 5 bases of the junction unmatched. The CDR3 covers 15 residues. The CDR3 is CASSDGLASYNEQFF. Here the CDR3 DNA reads TGTGCCAGCAGCGATGGACTAGCTTCCTACAATGAGCAGTTCTTC.

The chain recombines TRBV4-1 with TRBJ1-1, with 8 bases lining up with TRBD1. Germline V gene sequence: CDR1 MGHRA, CDR2 YSYEKL. V was pared by 3 bases and J by 6 bases, with 12 bases of the junction left unmatched. The CDR3 extends over 16 amino acids. DNA of the CDR3: TGCGCCAGCAGCCAGGCCACCGGGACAGGAGCGTCTGAAGCTTTCTTT. Its protein product is CASSQATGTGASEAFF.

The rearrangement uses TRBV25-1 and TRBJ1-1, with D uncertain. The V gene lost 2 bases and the J gene lost 5 bases, with 9 bases spanning the gap. Germline V gene sequence: CDR1 MGHDK, CDR2 SYGVNS. The CDR3 extends over 13 amino acids. The CDR3 DNA follows: TGTGCCAGCAGTGAACAATTTGGAACTGAAGCTTTCTTT. Encoded protein: CASSEQFGTEAFF.

This clonotype was counted once. This chain uses TRBV20-1 with TRBJ2-2; the D is unclear. The CDR3 spans 13 residues. CDR1 and CDR2 (germline): DFQATT, SNEGSKA (reference sequence). V lost 4 bases to trimming and J lost 0 bases, with 6 bases between them. CDR3 in amino acids: CSATPANTGELFF. The CDR3 DNA sequence: TGCAGTGCTACCCCGGCGAACACCGGGGAGCTGTTTTTT.

The CDR3 here is CAISSGLLYQPQHF. The CDR3 DNA sequence: TGTGCCATCTCTTCAGGACTACTTTATCAGCCCCAGCATTTT. This chain uses TRBV28 with TRBJ1-5; D is unclear. This CDR3 has 14 amino acids. Germline V CDR1 and CDR2: MDHEN, SYDVKM. V lost 10 bases to trimming and J lost 5 bases, with 18 bases between them.